This T cell receptor beta chain was recorded in a study of CD8+ T cells in alopecia areata. V gave up 1 base and J gave up 7 bases, with 13 bases separating them. CDR1 is SGHTA and CDR2 is FQGNSA in the germline V gene. The CDR3 is 14 residues long. To note about this clone: As yet, its antigen is unknown.

Extracted RNA was reverse transcribed into cDNA, the sequencing template. Produced via immunoSEQ multiplex PCR; TCRdb's table is partial and in-frame only. This table holds roughly 130,000 clones, 58% found once. The sorting of PBMCs gave CD4+ and CD8+ T cells. Study-level findings and limits: Sequenced scalp T cells also include alphabeta T cells resident in normal skin.

This specimen was CD4+ T cells sorted from blood, taken at week 0. The gene calls are TRBV7-2 and TRBJ2-5; D possibly uses TRBD1 or TRBD2 (5 bases each). The source of this sequence is a human donor with alopecia areata. The CDR3 reads CASSLDGHGGTQYF. In nucleotides, the CDR3 is TGTGCCAGCAGCTTAGATGGGCATGGGGGGACCCAGTACTTC.